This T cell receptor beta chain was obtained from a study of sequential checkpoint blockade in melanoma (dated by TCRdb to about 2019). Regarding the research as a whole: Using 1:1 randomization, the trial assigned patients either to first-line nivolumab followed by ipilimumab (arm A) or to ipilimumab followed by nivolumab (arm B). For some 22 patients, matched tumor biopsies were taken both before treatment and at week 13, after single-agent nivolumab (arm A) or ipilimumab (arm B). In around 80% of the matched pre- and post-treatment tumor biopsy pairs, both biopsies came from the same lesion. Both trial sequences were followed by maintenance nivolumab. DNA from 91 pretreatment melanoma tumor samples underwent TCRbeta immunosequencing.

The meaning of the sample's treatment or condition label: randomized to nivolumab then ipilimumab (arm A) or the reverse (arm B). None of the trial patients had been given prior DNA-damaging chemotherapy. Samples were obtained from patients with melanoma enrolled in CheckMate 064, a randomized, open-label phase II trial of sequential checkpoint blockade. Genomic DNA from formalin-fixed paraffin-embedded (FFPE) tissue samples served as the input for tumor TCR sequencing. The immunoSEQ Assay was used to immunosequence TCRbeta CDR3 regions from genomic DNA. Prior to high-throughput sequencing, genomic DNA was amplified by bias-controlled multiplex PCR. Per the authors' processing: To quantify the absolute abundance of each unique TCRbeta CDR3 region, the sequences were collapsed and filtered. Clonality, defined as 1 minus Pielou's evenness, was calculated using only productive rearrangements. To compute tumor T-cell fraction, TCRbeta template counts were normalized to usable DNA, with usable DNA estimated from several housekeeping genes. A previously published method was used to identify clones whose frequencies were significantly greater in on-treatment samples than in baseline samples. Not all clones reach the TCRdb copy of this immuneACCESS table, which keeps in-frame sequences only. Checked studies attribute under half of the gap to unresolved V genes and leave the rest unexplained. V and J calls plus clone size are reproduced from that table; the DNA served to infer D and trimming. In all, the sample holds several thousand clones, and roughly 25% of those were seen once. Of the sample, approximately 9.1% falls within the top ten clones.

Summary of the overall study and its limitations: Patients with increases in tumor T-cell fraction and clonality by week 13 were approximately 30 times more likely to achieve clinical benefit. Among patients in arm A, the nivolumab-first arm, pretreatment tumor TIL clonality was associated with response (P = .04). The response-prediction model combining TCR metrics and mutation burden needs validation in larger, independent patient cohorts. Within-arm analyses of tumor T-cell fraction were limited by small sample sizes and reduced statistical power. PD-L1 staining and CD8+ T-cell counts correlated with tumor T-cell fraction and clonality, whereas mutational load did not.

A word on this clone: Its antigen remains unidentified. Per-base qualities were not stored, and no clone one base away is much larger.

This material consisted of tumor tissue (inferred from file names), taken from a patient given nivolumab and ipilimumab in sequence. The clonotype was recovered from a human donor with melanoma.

In nucleotides, the sequence is TGTGCCAGCAGCCCGGGGACTCCCCAGCGAGAGACCCAGTACTTC. This sequence encodes CASSPGTPQRETQYF. Recombination connected TRBV28 to TRBJ2-5; D gene: possibly TRBD2, on 6 matching bases. As encoded in the germline V gene, CDR1 is MDHEN while CDR2 is SYDVKM. The V end loses 6 bases and the J end loses 4 bases, and a stretch of 18 bases separates them. The CDR3 has 15 amino acids, counting the end cysteine and phenylalanine. The retained sequence is limited to the CDR3, 45 bases, with the frame set at the first base.